This T cell receptor (beta chain) was profiled in a study of response to subunit inactivated influenza vaccine. Study-level results: Authors suggested few new T cells are recruited by each seasonal influenza vaccination.

CDR1 and CDR2 from the germline V gene are LGHNA and YNFKEQ. V was clipped by 1 base and J by 6 bases; unmatched bases: 7. CDR3 size: 16 residues. Remarks on this clonotype: Its antigen is unknown.

One entry per CDR3 protein results from TCRdb running MiXCR on the RT-PCR reads. Among 450,000 to 500,000 distinct CDR3 sequences listed, over 9.5% were seen once. The sequences come from PBMCs from blood, collected roughly 46 days after vaccination. The origin of this receptor is a man aged 50-59 years who received an inactivated influenza vaccine. The rearrangement uses TRBV4-2 and TRBJ2-7; 12 bases map to TRBD1. CDR3 region: CASSQVPGQGASEQYF. The CDR3 DNA reads TGTGCCAGCAGCCAAGTCCCGGGACAGGGGGCTAGCGAGCAGTACTTC.